The 15 T cell receptor beta chains below come from one sample, sequenced in a study of CD8 T cells in ankylosing spondylitis. Each CDR3 protein is one row after TCRdb ran MiXCR on the 5' RACE reads. The table records about 220,000 distinct CDR3 sequences, over 9.5% of them present only once. Sequenced: blood, either unsorted or a sorted T cell fraction (not recorded which). All receptors come from a male donor with ankylosing spondylitis or in good health (not recorded which).

The chain has TRBV9 and TRBJ1-2, with a weak D call TRBD1 (5 bases). Germline loops: CDR1 SGDLS, CDR2 YYNGEE. The CDR3 consists of 14 residues. With 1 base removed from V and 3 bases from J, the gap between germline ends came to 10 bases. Here the CDR3 reads CASSVNGGYYGYTF. The CDR3, as DNA: TGTGCCAGCAGCGTAAATGGGGGGTACTATGGCTACACCTTC.

The genes are TRBV3-1 and TRBJ1-6, with D perhaps matching TRBD1 (6 bases). There are 11 residues in the CDR3. V shed 5 bases and J shed 16 bases, with 12 bases lying between them. Germline CDR1 LGHDT, CDR2 YNNKEL (reference sequence). In nucleotides, the CDR3 is TGTGCCAGCAGCAGGGGGGGAGATCTCCACTTT. Its protein is CASSRGGDLHF.

In its sample, this clonotype was seen many times. The rearrangement links TRBV24-1 to TRBJ2-1, with 8 bases identical to TRBD2. CDR3 length: 13 residues. The J segment lost 7 bases and the V segment lost 7 bases, leaving 5 bases of the junction unmatched. Germline V gene lookup returns CDR1 KGHDR and CDR2 SFDVKD. In DNA form, the CDR3 reads TGTGCCACCAGACGGGGGGGCATAAATGAGCAGTTCTTC. Encoded protein: CATRRGGINEQFF.

This clonotype was observed a few times. CDR3 residues: CASSLLLEQSTRALHF. In nucleotides, the CDR3 is TGTGCCAGCAGCTTGCTCCTGGAACAGTCGACACGGGCCCTCCACTTT. The V gene is TRBV5-6, the J gene TRBJ1-6; no definite D call. The CDR3 length is 16 residues. V was shortened by 1 base and J by 14 bases, with 22 bases between the two germline ends. From germline, CDR1 is SGHDT and CDR2 YYEEEE.

This clonotype was seen ten or more times. The chain couples TRBV7-9 to TRBJ2-3; 7 nucleotides agree with TRBD1. The CDR3 length is 14 residues. Germline CDR1 reads SEHNR; CDR2 reads FQNEAQ (reference sequence). V gave up 6 bases and J gave up 2 bases; unmatched junction bases: 5. The chain's CDR3 is CASSSGTDTDTQYF. The CDR3 nucleotides are TGTGCCAGCAGTTCCGGGACAGACACAGATACGCAGTATTTT.

There are many counts of this clonotype. This chain joins TRBV7-2 and TRBJ1-4; TRBD1 aligns across 9 bases. Germline assignment: CDR1 SGHTA and CDR2 FQGNSA. This CDR3 region has 14 residues. With 4 bases clipped from V and 8 bases from J, the junction kept 5 bases outside the gene matches. Here the CDR3 reads CASSSGTGMEKLFF. CDR3 nucleotides: TGTGCCAGCAGCTCGGGGACAGGGATGGAAAAACTGTTTTTT.

This clonotype was detected many times. The V gene is TRBV18, the J gene TRBJ2-7, with D maybe TRBD2 (6 bases). This CDR3 has 15 residues. Germline values: CDR1 KGHSH, CDR2 LQKENI. The ends were cut back, 3 bases at V and 7 bases at J, with 19 bases in the middle. The CDR3 DNA reads as TGTGCCAGCTCACCGGGTTTGAGAGGGGAGGAGGAGCAGTACTTC. Amino acids: CASSPGLRGEEEQYF. The whole variable domain, remainder taken from reference TRBV18 and TRBJ2-7, is NAGVMQNPRHLVRRRGQEARLRCSPMKGHSHVYWYRQLPEEGLKFMVYLQKENIIDESGMPKERFSAEFPKEGPSILRIQQVVRGDSAAYFCASSPGLRGEEEQYFGPGTRLTVT.

This chain joins TRBV12-3 or TRBV12-4 and TRBJ2-5; 10 bases are shared with TRBD2. The CDR3 runs 15 residues. The J segment lost 5 bases and the V segment lost 3 bases, leaving 6 bases of the junction unmatched. CDR3 loop: CASSLERGGRETQYF. The CDR3 DNA follows: TGTGCCAGCAGTTTGGAGCGGGGGGGCAGGGAGACCCAGTACTTC.

At least ten counts were recorded for this clonotype. The chain is built from TRBV7-9 and TRBJ1-2; D is undetermined. V lost 5 bases and J 4 bases, leaving 8 bases between the germline ends. The CDR3 is 12 residues long. CDR1 is SEHNR, CDR2 FQNEAQ, per germline (reference sequence). The DNA of the CDR3 is TGTGCCAGCAGCGCGGAGGGCTATGGCTACACCTTC. The encoded protein is CASSAEGYGYTF.

The CDR3 is CASSYAGVSQPQHF. The CDR3 DNA reads as TGTGCCAGCAGCTACGCGGGGGTTAGTCAGCCCCAGCATTTT. The gene calls are TRBV7-2 and TRBJ1-5; maybe TRBD1 (5 bases). Germline assignment: CDR1 SGHTA and CDR2 FQGNSA. The CDR3 is made up of 14 amino acids. V lost 4 bases and J 6 bases, leaving 13 bases between the germline ends.

This clonotype was found many times. The chain recombines TRBV12-3 or TRBV12-4 with TRBJ2-2; D gene ambiguous. Trimming pared 6 bases from V and 2 bases from J, leaving 10 bases between. The CDR3 contains 14 residues. DNA of the CDR3: TGTGCCAGCAGACAGCCCATTAACACCGGGGAGCTGTTTTTT. Its protein product is CASRQPINTGELFF.

This clonotype was found many times. This chain uses TRBV10-3 with TRBJ2-7, with 9 positions matching TRBD1. Trimming cost V 11 bases and J 0 bases; bases outside gene matches: 14. Germline lookup yields CDR1 ENHRY and CDR2 SYGVKD. The CDR3 consists of 16 residues. The CDR3 is CASGDRASPSSYEQYF. CDR3 DNA: TGTGCCTCGGGGGACAGGGCAAGTCCAAGCTCCTACGAGCAGTACTTC.

This clonotype was counted at least ten times. This chain uses TRBV5-1 with TRBJ2-5; no reliable D call. The V gene lost 4 bases and the J gene lost 5 bases, with 9 bases spanning the gap. Germline CDR1 reads SGHRS; CDR2 reads YFSETQ. The CDR3 totals 12 residues. CDR3 sequence: CASSKQRETQYF. CDR3 in DNA: TGCGCCAGCAGCAAACAAAGGGAGACCCAGTACTTC.

V gene TRBV7-2 combines with J gene TRBJ1-6, with D perhaps matching TRBD1 (5 bases). Per the germline V gene, CDR1 is SGHTA and CDR2 is FQGNSA. The CDR3 length is 13 residues. V dropped 1 base and J dropped 13 bases, with 11 bases sitting between them. This CDR3 is CASSLDPGPPLHF. The CDR3 bases are TGTGCCAGCAGCTTAGATCCAGGGCCGCCCCTCCACTTT.

This clonotype was detected only a few times. V usage is TRBV7-8 and J usage is TRBJ2-7; D gene ambiguous. Germline V gene lookup returns CDR1 SGHVS and CDR2 FQNEAQ. CDR3 length: 12 amino acids. The V end lost 1 base, the J end lost 3 bases, and 4 bases lay between the germline ends. In DNA form, the CDR3 reads TGTGCCAGCAGCTTAGTTAACTACGAGCAGTACTTC. Its translation: CASSLVNYEQYF.